What follows are 10 T cell receptor beta chains derived from one specimen sequenced in a study of Ad26.COV2.S vaccination and SARS-CoV-2 variants. Data came from immunoSEQ multiplex PCR; TCRdb stores just in-frame clones and leaves some out. The sample records roughly 100,000 clones, over 60% being singletons. Source: peripheral blood, taken after recovery from COVID-19. These receptors were obtained from a human donor who had recovered from COVID-19.

This chain uses TRBV4-1 with TRBJ1-1, with D perhaps matching TRBD1 (5 bases). The CDR3 runs to 17 residues. The germline V and J ends were trimmed by 4 bases and 0 bases, with 18 bases remaining between them. Germline V lookup: CDR1 MGHRA, CDR2 YSYEKL. CDR3 region: CASSPLRGPGMNTEAFF. The CDR3 DNA reads as TGCGCCAGCAGCCCTCTAAGGGGTCCGGGCATGAACACTGAAGCTTTCTTT.

The chain uses TRBV2 and TRBJ2-4; either TRBD1 or TRBD2 may supply D (5 bases each). The germline V and J ends were trimmed by 4 bases and 7 bases, with 11 bases remaining between them. CDR3 length equals 13 residues. The germline CDR1 and CDR2 sequences are SNHLY and FYNNEI. The CDR3 nucleotides are TGTGCCAGCAGTGCATCCGGGACGAACATTCAGTACTTC. Amino acid sequence: CASSASGTNIQYF.

The J gene is TRBJ2-6, the V gene TRBV5-1; 7 nucleotides match TRBD1. With V trimmed by 3 bases and J by 0 bases, 3 bases remained unmatched. CDR1 is SGHRS, CDR2 YFSETQ, per germline. CDR3 length: 16 amino acids. CDR3 bases: TGCGCCAGCAGCTATACAGGGGACTCTGGGGCCAACGTCCTGACTTTC. Its protein is CASSYTGDSGANVLTF. Full variable domain (outside the CDR3, taken from reference TRBV5-1 and TRBJ2-6): KAGVTQTPRYLIKTRGQQVTLSCSPISGHRSVSWYQQTPGQGLQFLFEYFSETQRNKGNFPGRFSGRQFSNSRSEMNVSTLELGDSALYLCASSYTGDSGANVLTFGAGSRLTVL.

V and J are TRBV6-5 and TRBJ2-7, with TRBD1 matching 9 bases. Losses at the gene ends were 5 bases for V and 2 bases for J; bases not matched to a gene: 7. The CDR3 sequence is 15 residues long. Germline assignment: CDR1 MNHEY and CDR2 SVGAGI. The DNA for the CDR3 is TGTGCCAGCAGTACCCGGGACAGGGAGACCTACGAGCAGTACTTC. Protein product: CASSTRDRETYEQYF.

The chain uses TRBV6-4 and TRBJ1-1; TRBD1 might be the D (5 bases). Between the trimmed V and J ends, which lost 3 bases and 5 bases, there was a span of 10 bases. Germline V gene lookup returns CDR1 MRHNA and CDR2 SNTAGT. CDR3 size: 13 residues. CDR3 DNA: TGTGCCAGCAGTGAAGATCGGGGGACTGAAGCTTTCTTT. It codes for CASSEDRGTEAFF.

This clone was seen a handful of times. The chain uses TRBV27 and TRBJ2-2, with TRBD2 matching over 11 bases. Germline CDR1 and CDR2: MNHEY and SMNVEV (reference sequence). The CDR3 runs to 17 residues. J lost 0 bases, V lost 10 bases, and 10 bases had no gene match. The CDR3 sequence is CATTRLAGFPNTGELFF. The CDR3 nucleotides read TGTGCCACCACCCGACTAGCGGGGTTCCCGAACACCGGGGAGCTGTTTTTT.

V usage is TRBV19 and J usage is TRBJ1-5; 8 bases map to TRBD1. With V trimmed by 7 bases and J by 4 bases, 15 bases remained unmatched. Germline CDR1 and CDR2: LNHDA and SQIVND (reference sequence). The CDR3 contains 17 residues. The CDR3 coding sequence is TGTGCCAGTACCCTAATAGGAGACAGGGGACTTAATCAGCCCCAGCATTTT. Amino acid sequence: CASTLIGDRGLNQPQHF.

This chain joins TRBV28 and TRBJ1-4; possibly TRBD1 for D (6 bases). Germline lookup yields CDR1 MDHEN and CDR2 SYDVKM. Trimming stripped 3 bases from V and 2 bases from J, with 10 bases between. The CDR3 is 15 residues long. CDR3 nucleotide sequence: TGTGCCAGCAGTTTTCCACAGGGCACTAATGAAAAACTGTTTTTT. Translation gives CASSFPQGTNEKLFF.

This clone was seen more than once but under ten times. The chain carries TRBV6-1 and TRBJ2-7; 7 nucleotides line up with TRBD1. The CDR3 sequence is 18 residues long. V shed 2 bases, J shed 6 bases, and the junction held 19 bases outside the gene matches. Germline assignment: CDR1 MNHNS and CDR2 SASEGT. Here the CDR3 reads CASSERPYTGTAFFEQYF. The CDR3 DNA sequence: TGTGCCAGCAGTGAAAGACCTTATACCGGGACAGCGTTTTTCGAGCAGTACTTC.

V usage is TRBV28 and J usage is TRBJ1-3; 7 nucleotides match TRBD1. J gave up 2 bases and V 8 bases, and 9 bases lay outside the gene matches. Germline V lookup: CDR1 MDHEN, CDR2 SYDVKM. This CDR3 has 15 residues. CDR3 sequence: CASRLTGITGNTIYF. CDR3 sequence (DNA): TGTGCCAGCCGACTGACAGGGATAACTGGAAACACCATATATTTT.